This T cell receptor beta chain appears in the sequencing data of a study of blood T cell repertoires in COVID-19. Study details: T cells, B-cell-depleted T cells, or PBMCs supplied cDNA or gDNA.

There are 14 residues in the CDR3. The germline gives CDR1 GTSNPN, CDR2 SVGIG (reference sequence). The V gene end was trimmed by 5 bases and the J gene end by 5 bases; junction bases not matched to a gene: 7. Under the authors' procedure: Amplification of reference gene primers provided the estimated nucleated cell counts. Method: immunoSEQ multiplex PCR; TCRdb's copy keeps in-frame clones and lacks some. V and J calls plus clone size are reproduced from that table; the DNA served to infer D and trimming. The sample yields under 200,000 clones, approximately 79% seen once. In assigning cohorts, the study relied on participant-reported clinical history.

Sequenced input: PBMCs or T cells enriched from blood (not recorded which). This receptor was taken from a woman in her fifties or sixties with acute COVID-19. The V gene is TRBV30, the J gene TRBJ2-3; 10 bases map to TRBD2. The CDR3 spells CAWGTSGIRDTQYF. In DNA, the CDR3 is TGTGCCTGGGGTACTAGCGGGATTAGAGATACGCAGTATTTT.